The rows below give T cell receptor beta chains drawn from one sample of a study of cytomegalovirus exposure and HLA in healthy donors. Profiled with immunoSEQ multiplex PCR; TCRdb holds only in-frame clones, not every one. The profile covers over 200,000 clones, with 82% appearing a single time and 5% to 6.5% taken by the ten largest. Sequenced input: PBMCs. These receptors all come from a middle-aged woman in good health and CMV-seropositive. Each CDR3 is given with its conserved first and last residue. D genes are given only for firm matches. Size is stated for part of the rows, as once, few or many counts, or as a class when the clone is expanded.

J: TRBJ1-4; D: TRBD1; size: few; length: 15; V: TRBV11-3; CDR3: CASSVRADRNEKLFF; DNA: TGTGCCAGCAGCGTTAGAGCGGACAGGAATGAAAAACTGTTTTTT
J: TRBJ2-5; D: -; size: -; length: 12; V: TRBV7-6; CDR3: CASSWGSETQYF; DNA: TGTGCCAGCAGCTGGGGCTCGGAGACCCAGTACTTC
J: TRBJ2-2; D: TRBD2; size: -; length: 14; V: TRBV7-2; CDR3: CASSLHGGGGELFF; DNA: TGTGCCAGCAGCTTGCATGGGGGGGGCGGGGAGCTGTTTTTT
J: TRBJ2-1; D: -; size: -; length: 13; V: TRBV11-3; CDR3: CASSSGTDGEQFF; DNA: TGTGCCAGCAGCTCCGGGACTGATGGTGAGCAGTTCTTC
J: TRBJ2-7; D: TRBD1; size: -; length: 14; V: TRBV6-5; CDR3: CASSFDRGRGEQYF; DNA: TGTGCCAGCAGTTTCGACAGGGGGCGCGGCGAGCAGTACTTC
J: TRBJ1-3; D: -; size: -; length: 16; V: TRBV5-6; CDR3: CASSLELSEIRNTIYF; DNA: TGTGCCAGCAGCTTGGAGTTGTCAGAAATCCGAAACACCATATATTTT
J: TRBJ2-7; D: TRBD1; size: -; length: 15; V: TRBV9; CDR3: CASSVGDRGPYEQYF; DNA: TGTGCCAGCAGCGTAGGAGACAGGGGCCCCTACGAGCAGTACTTC
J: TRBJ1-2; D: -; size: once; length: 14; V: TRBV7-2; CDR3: CASSLDRLSTAGTF; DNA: TGTGCCAGCAGCTTAGACAGGCTCTCCACGGCAGGAACCTTC
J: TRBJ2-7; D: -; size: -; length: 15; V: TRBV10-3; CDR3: CAISGSRTASYEQYF; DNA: TGTGCCATCAGTGGGAGCCGGACAGCCTCCTACGAGCAGTACTTC
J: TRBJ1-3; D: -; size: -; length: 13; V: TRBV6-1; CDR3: CAGSGDVGNTIYF; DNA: TGTGCCGGATCGGGGGACGTCGGAAACACCATATATTTT
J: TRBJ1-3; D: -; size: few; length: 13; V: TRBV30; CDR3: CASDGVSGNTIYF; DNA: TGTGCCTCGGACGGGGTCTCTGGAAACACCATATATTTT
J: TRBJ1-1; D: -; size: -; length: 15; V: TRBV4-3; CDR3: CASSQDRGAGTEAFF; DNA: TGCGCCAGCAGCCAAGATCGGGGGGCGGGCACTGAAGCTTTCTTT
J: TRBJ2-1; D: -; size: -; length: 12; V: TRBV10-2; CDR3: CASTEGRDEQFF; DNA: TGCGCCAGCACAGAGGGAAGGGATGAGCAGTTCTTC
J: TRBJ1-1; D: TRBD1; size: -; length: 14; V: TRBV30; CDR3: CAWSVGGTGFEAFF; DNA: TGTGCCTGGAGTGTAGGCGGGACAGGGTTTGAAGCTTTCTTT
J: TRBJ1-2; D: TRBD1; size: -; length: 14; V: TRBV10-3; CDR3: CAISGGQGNYGYTF; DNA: TGTGCCATCAGTGGGGGACAGGGTAACTATGGCTACACCTTC
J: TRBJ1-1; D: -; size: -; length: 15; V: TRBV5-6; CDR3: CASSSSPTAYTEAFF; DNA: TGTGCCAGCAGCTCCAGCCCGACAGCTTACACTGAAGCTTTCTTT